A selection of T cell receptor beta chains follows, all from one sample in a study of breast tumors, draining lymph nodes, adjacent tissues. In TCRdb, the multiplex PCR reads were re-called with MiXCR into one record per CDR3 protein. This sample carries about 270,000 distinct CDR3 sequences, 30% of them seen once, and the ten largest clones take around 1%. The sequenced sample consisted of axillary lymph node tissue. Every receptor here comes from a female donor with breast cancer. Some clones in this sample may be carry-over from other donors' samples. Both conserved end residues are part of each CDR3. The D gene is left open where the match is weak. Expanded clones get a size class; other rows say once, few or many, or leave the size out.

TRBV2	once	NA	TRBJ2-7	CASSFKDSIYERYF	TGTGCCAGCAGTTTTAAGGACAGTATCTACGAGCGGTACTTC
TRBV11-2	NA	TRBD2	TRBJ2-1	CASSLAPLGLQSYNEQFF	TGTGCCAGCAGCTTAGCCCCGCTGGGACTACAGTCCTACAATGAGCAGTTCTTC
TRBV2	NA	NA	TRBJ1-1	CASSERRTMWGDTEAFF	TGTGCCAGCAGTGAACGGAGAACGATGTGGGGGGACACTGAAGCTTTCTTT
TRBV12-5	many	NA	TRBJ2-7	CASGLGDHPYEQYF	TGTGCTAGTGGTTTGGGGGACCACCCCTACGAGCAGTACTTC
TRBV4-1	NA	NA	TRBJ1-2	CASSHRRGVERYTF	TGCGCCAGCAGCCATCGCCGGGGAGTGGAGCGCTACACCTTC
TRBV7-9	many	NA	TRBJ2-7	CASSLKQGDSYEQYF	TGTGCCAGCAGCTTAAAGCAGGGCGACTCCTACGAGCAGTACTTC
TRBV2	NA	NA	TRBJ1-5	CASIEGLIGDQPQHF	TGTGCCAGCATTGAAGGGCTGATCGGGGATCAGCCCCAGCATTTT
TRBV3-1	NA	NA	TRBJ2-5	CASSRGQLNLGETQYF	TGTGCCAGCAGCCGCGGACAGCTCAACTTGGGGGAGACCCAGTACTTC
TRBV7-2	many	NA	TRBJ2-1	CASSLGLRDRGRANEQFF	TGTGCCAGCAGCTTAGGTTTGCGGGATAGGGGGCGGGCCAATGAGCAGTTCTTC
TRBV20-1	many	TRBD2	TRBJ2-3	CSGIAGISTDTQYF	TGCAGTGGAATAGCGGGTATTAGCACAGATACGCAGTATTTT
TRBV5-1	many	NA	TRBJ2-5	CASNVSPSKETQYF	TGCGCCAGCAATGTATCGCCTAGCAAAGAGACCCAGTACTTC
TRBV19	few	TRBD1	TRBJ2-1	CASVERGGGEQFF	TGTGCCAGTGTAGAGAGAGGGGGCGGTGAGCAGTTCTTC
TRBV6-4	many	NA	TRBJ1-5	CASSMMATSNQPQHF	TGTGCCAGCAGTATGATGGCAACTAGCAATCAGCCCCAGCATTTT
TRBV20-1	many	NA	TRBJ2-1	CSAREIRGGVREQFF	TGCAGTGCTAGAGAAATACGGGGCGGGGTGCGTGAGCAGTTCTTC
TRBV19	NA	TRBD2	TRBJ2-1	CASSIVAGGPNEQFF	TGTGCCAGTAGTATAGTAGCGGGAGGGCCGAATGAGCAGTTCTTC
TRBV9	NA	TRBD2	TRBJ2-1	CASSANSGRADEQFF	TGTGCCAGCAGCGCAAATAGCGGGAGGGCAGATGAGCAGTTCTTC
TRBV20-1	many	NA	TRBJ2-7	CSAALGGAYGEQYF	TGCAGTGCTGCCCTAGGAGGGGCCTACGGGGAGCAGTACTTC
TRBV5-5	NA	TRBD1	TRBJ2-1	CASSPPRDSYNEQFF	TGTGCCAGCAGTCCGCCCCGGGACAGCTACAATGAGCAGTTCTTC
TRBV4-3	many	TRBD2	TRBJ2-1	CASSQEGLAGYNEQFF	TGCGCCAGCAGCCAAGAGGGACTAGCGGGGTACAATGAGCAGTTCTTC
TRBV24-1	many	NA	TRBJ2-3	CATRTGEGHTDTQYF	TGTGCCACCAGGACAGGGGAGGGACACACAGATACGCAGTATTTT
TRBV6-4	many	NA	TRBJ2-4	CASSDGQSDAKNIQYF	TGTGCCAGCAGTGACGGGCAGTCTGATGCCAAAAACATTCAGTACTTC
TRBV2	NA	NA	TRBJ1-5	CAADSYSNQPQHF	TGTGCTGCAGATTCTTATAGCAATCAGCCCCAGCATTTT
TRBV28	NA	TRBD1	TRBJ1-3	CASNPRQGSSGNTIYF	TGTGCCAGCAACCCCCGACAGGGTTCTTCGGGAAACACCATATATTTT
TRBV30	few	NA	TRBJ2-2	CAWTGGVAGELFF	TGTGCCTGGACAGGGGGGGTTGCCGGGGAGCTGTTTTTT
TRBV12-3/TRBV12-4	many	NA	TRBJ2-1	CASSLGEHNEQFF	TGTGCCAGCAGTTTAGGCGAACACAATGAGCAGTTCTTC
TRBV5-6	many	NA	TRBJ1-3	CASSFQATGGNTIYF	TGTGCCAGCAGCTTCCAGGCGACTGGAGGAAACACCATATATTTT
TRBV5-4	many	TRBD1	TRBJ1-4	CASSPPDDRVDEKLFF	TGTGCCAGCAGCCCGCCAGACGACAGGGTAGATGAAAAACTGTTTTTT
TRBV20-1	many	TRBD2	TRBJ2-7	CSADESGSHYEQYF	TGCAGTGCTGACGAGAGCGGGAGTCACTACGAGCAGTACTTC
TRBV27	few	TRBD2	TRBJ2-1	CASTRGSGENEQFF	TGTGCCAGCACCCGTGGAAGCGGGGAGAATGAGCAGTTCTTC
TRBV20-1	NA	TRBD1	TRBJ1-1	CSAPGGANTEAFF	TGCAGTGCTCCAGGGGGTGCGAACACTGAAGCTTTCTTT
TRBV24-1	many	NA	TRBJ1-5	CATSSPAHNQPQHF	TGTGCCACCAGTAGTCCAGCGCACAATCAGCCCCAGCATTTT
TRBV15	once	NA	TRBJ1-5	CATSREVVSTTRDQPQHF	TGTGCCACCAGCAGAGAGGTCGTATCCACTACGCGAGATCAGCCCCAGCATTTC
TRBV7-9	many	TRBD2	TRBJ2-1	CASSLVLAGTYNEQFF	TGTGCCAGCAGCTTAGTACTAGCGGGTACCTACAATGAGCAGTTCTTC
TRBV30	many	NA	TRBJ1-2	CAWSRGRGNYGYTF	TGTGCCTGGAGTCGTGGCAGGGGTAACTATGGCTACACCTTC
TRBV27	NA	TRBD1	TRBJ1-1	CASSLGQGTGTEAFF	TGTGCCAGCAGCTTGGGACAGGGAACGGGGACTGAAGCTTTCTTT
TRBV12-3/TRBV12-4	NA	NA	TRBJ1-1	CASIYGRAVNTEAFF	TGTGCCAGCATCTACGGTCGGGCAGTTAACACTGAAGCTTTCTTT
TRBV2	many	TRBD1	TRBJ2-5	CASSVGGTGAATQYF	TGTGCCAGCAGTGTAGGCGGGACAGGGGCCGCGACCCAGTACTTC
TRBV10-3	many	TRBD2	TRBJ2-3	CAISQRLGLAGTDTQYF	TGTGCCATCAGCCAACGTCTTGGACTAGCGGGAACAGATACGCAGTATTTT
TRBV7-8	NA	NA	TRBJ2-5	CASSEGAGRGTQYF	TGTGCCAGCAGCGAGGGGGCGGGGAGGGGGACCCAGTACTTC
TRBV19	many	NA	TRBJ2-7	CASSMFRDDEQYF	TGTGCCAGTAGTATGTTCAGGGACGACGAGCAGTACTTC
TRBV6-5	many	TRBD1	TRBJ2-7	CATTIRQGSGEQYF	TGTGCCACTACCATAAGACAGGGGTCTGGCGAGCAGTACTTC
TRBV20-1	NA	NA	TRBJ1-4	CSARAGRAGKLFF	TGCAGTGCTAGGGCAGGGAGGGCTGGAAAACTGTTTTTT
TRBV4-1	many	NA	TRBJ2-3	CASSQDVSTDTQYF	TGCGCCAGCAGCCAAGATGTGAGCACAGATACGCAGTATTTT
TRBV6-9	many	TRBD1	TRBJ2-7	CASSYNRTGRSYEQYF	TGTGCCAGCAGTTATAATAGGACAGGCAGGTCCTACGAGCAGTACTTC
TRBV12-3/TRBV12-4	many	NA	TRBJ2-1	CASKLRGSSYNEQFF	TGTGCCAGCAAACTCAGGGGTAGCTCCTACAATGAGCAGTTCTTC
TRBV7-7	once	TRBD2	TRBJ2-2	CASSTGAYRGEQLF	TGTGCTAGCAGCACAGGCGCTTACCGGGGGGAGCAGCTTTTT
TRBV4-2	many	NA	TRBJ2-3	CASGGSTDTQYF	TGTGCCAGCGGTGGGAGCACAGATACGCAGTATTTT
TRBV9	many	NA	TRBJ2-2	CASSANSGTGELFF	TGTGCCAGCAGCGCCAACAGCGGGACCGGGGAGCTGTTTTTT
TRBV3-2	few	NA	TRBJ1-5	CASSHLSNQPQHF	TGTGCCAGCAGCCATTTAAGCAATCAGCCCCAGCATTTT
TRBV3-1	few	TRBD1	TRBJ2-7	CASSPRQGNSYEQYF	TGTGCCAGCAGCCCTCGACAGGGGAACTCCTACGAGCAGTACTTC
TRBV9	many	TRBD1	TRBJ2-1	CASSGEGQLQEQFF	TGTGCCAGCAGCGGCGAGGGACAGCTCCAGGAGCAGTTCTTC
TRBV5-1	many	NA	TRBJ1-5	CASREGTLNQPQHF	TGCGCCAGCAGGGAAGGGACCCTGAATCAGCCCCAGCATTTT
TRBV19	many	NA	TRBJ1-4	CASSISGNRAEKLFF	TGTGCCAGTAGTATATCTGGGAATCGAGCTGAAAAACTGTTTTTT
TRBV29-1	NA	NA	TRBJ1-4	CSVHETAHEKLFF	TGCAGCGTTCACGAGACAGCCCATGAAAAACTGTTTTTT
TRBV14	many	NA	TRBJ1-2	CASSPIQGPHYGYTF	TGTGCCAGCAGCCCCATTCAGGGGCCCCACTATGGCTACACCTTC
TRBV10-3	many	NA	TRBJ1-2	CAISEGVAGYTF	TGTGCCATCAGTGAGGGGGTGGCGGGCTACACCTTC
TRBV2	many	NA	TRBJ1-5	CASKNFGNQPQHF	TGTGCCAGCAAGAACTTTGGCAATCAGCCCCAGCATTTT